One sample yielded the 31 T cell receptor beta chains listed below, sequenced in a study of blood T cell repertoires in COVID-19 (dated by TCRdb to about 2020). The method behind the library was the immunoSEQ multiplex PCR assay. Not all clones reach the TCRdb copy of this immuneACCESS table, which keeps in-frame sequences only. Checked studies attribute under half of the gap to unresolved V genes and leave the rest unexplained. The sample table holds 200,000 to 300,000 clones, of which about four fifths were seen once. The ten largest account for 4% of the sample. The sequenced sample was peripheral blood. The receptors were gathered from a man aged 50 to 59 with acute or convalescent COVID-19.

The CDR3 is CASSLLGGSYGYTF. In DNA, the CDR3 is TGTGCCAGCAGCCTACTGGGGGGATCCTATGGCTACACCTTC. The chain is built from TRBV7-6 and TRBJ1-2, with D possibly being TRBD1 (5 bases). Germline V gene sequence: CDR1 SGHVS, CDR2 FNYEAQ. The V end lost 5 bases, the J end lost 4 bases, and 14 bases lay between the germline ends. The CDR3 is made up of 14 amino acids. The whole variable domain, filled in from reference TRBV7-6 and TRBJ1-2, reads GAGVSQSPRYKVTKRGQDVALRCDPISGHVSLYWYRQALGQGPEFLTYFNYEAQQDKSGLPNDRFSAERPEGSISTLTIQRTEQRDSAMYRCASSLLGGSYGYTFGSGTRLTVV.

CDR3 nucleotides: TGTGCCAGCAGCTTAGGCGTAAACCAAGAGACCCAGTACTTC. This sequence encodes CASSLGVNQETQYF. V is TRBV7-6 and J is TRBJ2-5; D is uncertain. V dropped 1 base and J dropped 0 bases, with 6 bases sitting between them. The CDR3 length is 14 residues. CDR1 and CDR2 (germline): SGHVS, FNYEAQ.

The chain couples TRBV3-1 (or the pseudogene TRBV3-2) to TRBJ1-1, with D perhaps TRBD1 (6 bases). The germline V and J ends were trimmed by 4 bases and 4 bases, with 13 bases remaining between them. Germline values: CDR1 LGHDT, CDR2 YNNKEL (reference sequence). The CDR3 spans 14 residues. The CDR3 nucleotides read TGTGCCAGCAGCCCCCAGGGGTCTATCACTGAAGCTTTCTTT. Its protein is CASSPQGSITEAFF.

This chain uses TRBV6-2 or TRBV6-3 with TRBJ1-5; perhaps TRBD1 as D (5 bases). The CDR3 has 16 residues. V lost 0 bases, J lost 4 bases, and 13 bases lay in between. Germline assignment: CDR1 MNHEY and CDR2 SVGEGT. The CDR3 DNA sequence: TGTGCCAGCAGTTACTCGAAGACAGCTACGAATCAGCCCCAGCATTTT. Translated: CASSYSKTATNQPQHF.

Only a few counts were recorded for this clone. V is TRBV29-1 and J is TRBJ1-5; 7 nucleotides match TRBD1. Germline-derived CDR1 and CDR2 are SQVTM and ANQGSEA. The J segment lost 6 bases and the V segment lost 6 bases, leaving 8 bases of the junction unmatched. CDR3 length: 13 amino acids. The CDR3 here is CSVGGQPGQPQHF. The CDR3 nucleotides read TGCAGCGTCGGGGGACAGCCTGGTCAGCCCCAGCATTTT.

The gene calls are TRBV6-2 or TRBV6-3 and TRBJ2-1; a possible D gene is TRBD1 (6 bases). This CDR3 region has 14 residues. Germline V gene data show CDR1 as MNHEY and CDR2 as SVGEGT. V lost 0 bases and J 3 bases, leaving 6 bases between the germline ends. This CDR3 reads CASSYSGHYNEQFF. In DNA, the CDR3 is TGTGCCAGCAGTTACTCGGGACACTACAATGAGCAGTTCTTC.

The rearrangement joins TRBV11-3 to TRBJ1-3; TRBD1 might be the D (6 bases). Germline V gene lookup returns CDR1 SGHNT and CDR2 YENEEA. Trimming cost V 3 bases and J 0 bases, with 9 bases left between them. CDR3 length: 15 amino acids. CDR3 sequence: CASSFGRGSGNTIYF. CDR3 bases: TGTGCCAGCAGCTTTGGCAGGGGCTCTGGAAACACCATATATTTT.

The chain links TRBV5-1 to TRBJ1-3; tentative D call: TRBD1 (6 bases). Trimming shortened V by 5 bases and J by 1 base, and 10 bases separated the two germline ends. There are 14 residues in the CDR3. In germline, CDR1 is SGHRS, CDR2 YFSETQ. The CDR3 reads CASRQGGSGNTIYF. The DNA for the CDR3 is TGCGCCAGCAGACAGGGCGGTTCTGGAAACACCATATATTTT. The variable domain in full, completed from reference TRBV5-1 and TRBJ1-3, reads KAGVTQTPRYLIKTRGQQVTLSCSPISGHRSVSWYQQTPGQGLQFLFEYFSETQRNKGNFPGRFSGRQFSNSRSEMNVSTLELGDSALYLCASRQGGSGNTIYFGEGSWLTVV.

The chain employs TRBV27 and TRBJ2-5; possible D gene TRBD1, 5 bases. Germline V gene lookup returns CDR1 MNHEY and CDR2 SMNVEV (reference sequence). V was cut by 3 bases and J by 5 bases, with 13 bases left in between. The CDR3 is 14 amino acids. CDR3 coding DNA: TGTGCCAGCAGTTTGCAGGGAATTGGGGAGACCCAGTACTTC. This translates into CASSLQGIGETQYF.

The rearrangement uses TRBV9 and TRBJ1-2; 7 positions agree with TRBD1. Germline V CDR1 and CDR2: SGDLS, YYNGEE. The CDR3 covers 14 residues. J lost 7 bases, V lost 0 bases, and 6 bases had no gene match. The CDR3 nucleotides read TGTGCCAGCAGCGTAGGAACAGGGGTAATTGGCTACACCTTC. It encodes CASSVGTGVIGYTF.

CDR3 protein: CASRGTGYSGNTIYF. The CDR3 coding sequence is TGTGCCAGTAGGGGAACAGGTTACTCTGGAAACACCATATATTTT. The chain links TRBV19 to TRBJ1-3; D might be TRBD1 (5 bases). The CDR3 extends over 15 amino acids. Trimming left V 6 bases short and J 0 bases short, with 12 bases between. The germline CDR1 and CDR2 sequences are LNHDA and SQIVND (reference sequence).

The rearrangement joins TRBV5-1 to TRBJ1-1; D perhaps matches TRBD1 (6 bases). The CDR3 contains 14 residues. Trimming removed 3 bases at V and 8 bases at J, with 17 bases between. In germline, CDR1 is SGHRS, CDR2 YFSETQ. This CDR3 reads CASSSNPNQGEAFF. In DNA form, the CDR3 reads TGCGCCAGCAGCTCTAATCCCAATCAGGGGGAAGCTTTCTTT.

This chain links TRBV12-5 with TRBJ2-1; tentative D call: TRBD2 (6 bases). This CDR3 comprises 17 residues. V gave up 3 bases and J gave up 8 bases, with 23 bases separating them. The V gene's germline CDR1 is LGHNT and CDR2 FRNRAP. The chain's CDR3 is CASGFMRFGGETYEQFF. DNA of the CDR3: TGTGCTAGTGGTTTTATGCGTTTCGGGGGAGAGACGTATGAGCAGTTCTTC.

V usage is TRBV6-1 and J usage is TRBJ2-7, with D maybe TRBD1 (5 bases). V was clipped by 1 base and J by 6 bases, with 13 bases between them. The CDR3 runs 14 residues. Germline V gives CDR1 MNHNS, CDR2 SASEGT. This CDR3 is CASSEVRGSAEQYF. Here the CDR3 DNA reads TGTGCCAGCAGTGAAGTTAGGGGATCGGCCGAGCAGTACTTC.

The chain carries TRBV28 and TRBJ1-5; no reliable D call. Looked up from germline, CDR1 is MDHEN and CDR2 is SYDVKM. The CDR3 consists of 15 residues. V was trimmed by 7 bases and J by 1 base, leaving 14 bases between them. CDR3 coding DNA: TGTGCCAGCAACAATCACAGACGAAGCAATCAGCCCCAGCATTTT. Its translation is CASNNHRRSNQPQHF.

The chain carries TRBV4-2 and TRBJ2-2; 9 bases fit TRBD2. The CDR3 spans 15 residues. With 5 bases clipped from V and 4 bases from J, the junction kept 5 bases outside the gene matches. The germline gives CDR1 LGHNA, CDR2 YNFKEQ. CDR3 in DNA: TGTGCCAGCAGCTCCCCAGCGGGGGGCACCGGGGAGCTGTTTTTT. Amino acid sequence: CASSSPAGGTGELFF.

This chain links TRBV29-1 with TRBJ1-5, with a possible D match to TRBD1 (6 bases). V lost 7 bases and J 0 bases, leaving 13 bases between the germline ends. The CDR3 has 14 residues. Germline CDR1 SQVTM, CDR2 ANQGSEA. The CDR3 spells CSAQGPNSNQPQHF. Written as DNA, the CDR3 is TGCAGCGCACAGGGACCCAATAGCAATCAGCCCCAGCATTTT.

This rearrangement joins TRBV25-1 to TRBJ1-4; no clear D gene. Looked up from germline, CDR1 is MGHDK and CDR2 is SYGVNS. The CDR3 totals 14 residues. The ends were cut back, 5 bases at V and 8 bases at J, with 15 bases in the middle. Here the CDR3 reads CASSHLGREEKLFF. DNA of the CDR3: TGTGCCAGCAGTCATTTGGGGAGGGAGGAAAAACTGTTTTTT.

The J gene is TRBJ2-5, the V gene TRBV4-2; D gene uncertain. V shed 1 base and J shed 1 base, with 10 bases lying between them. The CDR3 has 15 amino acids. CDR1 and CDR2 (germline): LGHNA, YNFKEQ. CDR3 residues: CASSQGHLVQETQYF. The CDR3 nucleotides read TGTGCCAGCAGCCAAGGGCACCTAGTCCAAGAGACCCAGTACTTC.

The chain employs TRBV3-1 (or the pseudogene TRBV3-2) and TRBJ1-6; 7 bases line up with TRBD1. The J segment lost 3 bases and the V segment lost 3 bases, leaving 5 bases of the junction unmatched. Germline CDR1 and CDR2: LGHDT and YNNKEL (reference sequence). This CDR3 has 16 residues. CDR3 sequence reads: CASSHRGQLYNSPLHF. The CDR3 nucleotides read TGTGCCAGCAGCCACCGGGGACAGCTCTATAATTCACCCCTCCACTTT.

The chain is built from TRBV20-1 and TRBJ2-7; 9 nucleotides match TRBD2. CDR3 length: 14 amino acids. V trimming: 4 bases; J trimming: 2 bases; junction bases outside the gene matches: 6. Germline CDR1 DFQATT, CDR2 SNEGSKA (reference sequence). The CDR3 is CSAIETSGAYEQYF. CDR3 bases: TGCAGTGCTATTGAGACTAGCGGAGCCTACGAGCAGTACTTC.

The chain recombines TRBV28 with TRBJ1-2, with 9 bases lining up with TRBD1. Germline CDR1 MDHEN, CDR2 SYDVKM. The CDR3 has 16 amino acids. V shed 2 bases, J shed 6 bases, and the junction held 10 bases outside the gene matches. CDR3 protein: CASSLTPRDRVNGYTF. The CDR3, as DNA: TGTGCCAGCAGTTTAACCCCCCGGGACAGGGTAAATGGCTACACCTTC.

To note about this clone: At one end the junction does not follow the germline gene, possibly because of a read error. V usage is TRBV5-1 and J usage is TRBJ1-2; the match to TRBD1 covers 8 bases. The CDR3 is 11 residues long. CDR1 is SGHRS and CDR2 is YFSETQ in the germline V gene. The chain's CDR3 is CASSLGDRTIF. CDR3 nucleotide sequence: TGCGCCAGCAGCTTGGGGGACAGGACGATATTC.

The CDR3 bases are TGTGCCAGCTCACCACTCACGGGAAACAATGAGCAGTTCTTC. It specifies CASSPLTGNNEQFF. J is TRBJ2-1 and V is TRBV18; D perhaps matches TRBD2 (5 bases). Germline V gene lookup returns CDR1 KGHSH and CDR2 LQKENI. The germline V and J ends were trimmed by 1 base and 5 bases, with 9 bases remaining between them. This CDR3 spans 14 amino acids.

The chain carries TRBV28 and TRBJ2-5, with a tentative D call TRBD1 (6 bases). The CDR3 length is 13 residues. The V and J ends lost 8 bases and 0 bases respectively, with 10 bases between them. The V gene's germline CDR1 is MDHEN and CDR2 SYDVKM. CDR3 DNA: TGTGCCAGCTCACAGGGTAACCAAGAGACCCAGTACTTC. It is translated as CASSQGNQETQYF.

CDR3 sequence: CASSLAGRSLGAQHF. The CDR3 DNA is TGTGCCAGCAGTTTAGCAGGCCGGTCCTTGGGAGCCCAGCATTTT. The gene calls are TRBV27 and TRBJ1-5, with D unresolved. The CDR3 consists of 15 residues. Germline V gene data show CDR1 as MNHEY and CDR2 as SMNVEV (reference sequence). V lost 2 bases, J lost 11 bases, and 19 bases lay in between.

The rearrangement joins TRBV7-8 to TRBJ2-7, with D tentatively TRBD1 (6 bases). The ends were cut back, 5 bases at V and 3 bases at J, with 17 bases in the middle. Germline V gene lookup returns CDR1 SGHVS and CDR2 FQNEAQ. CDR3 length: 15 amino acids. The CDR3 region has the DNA TGTGCCAGCAGCCCACAGCGCCGGGGACACTACGAGCAGTACTTC. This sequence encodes CASSPQRRGHYEQYF.

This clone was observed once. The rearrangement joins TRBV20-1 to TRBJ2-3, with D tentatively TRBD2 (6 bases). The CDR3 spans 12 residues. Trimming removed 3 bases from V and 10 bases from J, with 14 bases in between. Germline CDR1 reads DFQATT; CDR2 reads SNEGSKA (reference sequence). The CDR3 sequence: CSASPRRGPQYF. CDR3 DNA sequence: TGCAGTGCTAGTCCCAGGCGGGGTCCGCAGTATTTT.

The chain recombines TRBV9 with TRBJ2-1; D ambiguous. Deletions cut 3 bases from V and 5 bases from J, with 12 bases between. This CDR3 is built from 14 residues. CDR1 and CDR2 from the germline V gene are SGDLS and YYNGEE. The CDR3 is CASSDPVGNNEQFF. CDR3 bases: TGTGCCAGCAGCGATCCCGTGGGCAACAATGAGCAGTTCTTC.

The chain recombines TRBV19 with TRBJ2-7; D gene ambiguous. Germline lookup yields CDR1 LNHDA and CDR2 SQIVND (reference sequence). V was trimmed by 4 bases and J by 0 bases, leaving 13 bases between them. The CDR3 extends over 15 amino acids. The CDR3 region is CASSTTAGSSYEQYF. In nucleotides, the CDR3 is TGTGCCAGTAGTACTACGGCAGGAAGCTCCTACGAGCAGTACTTC.

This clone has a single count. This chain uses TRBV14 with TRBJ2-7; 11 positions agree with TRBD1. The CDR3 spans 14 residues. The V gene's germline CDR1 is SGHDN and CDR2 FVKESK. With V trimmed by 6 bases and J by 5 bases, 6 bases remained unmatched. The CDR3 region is CASRKTGQGDEQYF. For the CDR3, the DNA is TGTGCCAGCAGAAAAACGGGACAGGGGGACGAGCAGTACTTC.